This T cell receptor beta chain was recovered during a study of T-cell reconstitution after alpha-beta-depleted transplantation in children. Study results and caveats: T-cell counts and diversity were attributed mostly to newly produced T cells one year after transplant. In some patients, recipient T cells and intrathymic progenitors surviving conditioning explained high day-60 diversity. In patients about two months after transplant, alpha-beta T cells reportedly arose from several hundred expanded graft clones.

The authors prepared the TCRbeta library with unique molecular identifiers. MiXCR was run by TCRdb on the PCR reads, yielding one entry per CDR3 protein. The sample lists 25,000 to 35,000 distinct CDR3 sequences; around 7% were seen once. This clonotype showed up many times. Its antigen is unknown. Germline CDR1 is SQVTM and CDR2 is ANQGSEA. The ends were cut back, 4 bases at V and 0 bases at J, with 7 bases in the middle. CDR3 length: 12 amino acids. The sequencing here drew on peripheral blood, taken 60 days after TCRalphabeta/CD19-depleted stem cell transplant. The V gene is TRBV29-1, the J gene TRBJ2-7; D unclear. The clonotype originates from a child younger than two who had a stem cell transplant for acute myeloid leukemia, so the T cells may come from the graft donor. The DNA of the CDR3 is TGCAGCGTTGTAACAGACTCCTACGAGCAGTACTTC. It translates to CSVVTDSYEQYF.